What follows are 2 T cell receptor beta chains derived from one specimen sequenced in a study of blood T cell repertoires in COVID-19. TCRdb keeps only in-frame clones here, not all; method: immunoSEQ multiplex PCR. In the table there are 75,000 to 95,000 clones, around 90% of which are singletons. The sample taken for sequencing was peripheral blood. The origin of the receptors is a man aged 45 to 65 with active COVID-19.

This chain joins TRBV6-5 and TRBJ2-7; the match to TRBD1 covers 10 bases. Germline trimming cut 8 bases from V and 2 bases from J; bases unmatched to any gene: 6. The germline CDR1 and CDR2 sequences are MNHEY and SVGAGI. The CDR3 totals 14 residues. In DNA, the CDR3 is TGTGCCAGCCTTGGCGGACAGGGGGCCTACGAGCAGTACTTC. It encodes CASLGGQGAYEQYF.

This clone was recorded once. The chain uses TRBV7-3 and TRBJ1-4; D gene unclear. Trimming cost V 5 bases and J 0 bases, with 13 bases left between them. This CDR3 is 16 amino acids long. Germline-derived CDR1 and CDR2 are SGHTA and FQGTGA. CDR3 nucleotides: TGTGCCAGCAGCCGCAGAGGAGGAGCAACTAATGAAAAACTGTTTTTT. It is translated as CASSRRGGATNEKLFF.